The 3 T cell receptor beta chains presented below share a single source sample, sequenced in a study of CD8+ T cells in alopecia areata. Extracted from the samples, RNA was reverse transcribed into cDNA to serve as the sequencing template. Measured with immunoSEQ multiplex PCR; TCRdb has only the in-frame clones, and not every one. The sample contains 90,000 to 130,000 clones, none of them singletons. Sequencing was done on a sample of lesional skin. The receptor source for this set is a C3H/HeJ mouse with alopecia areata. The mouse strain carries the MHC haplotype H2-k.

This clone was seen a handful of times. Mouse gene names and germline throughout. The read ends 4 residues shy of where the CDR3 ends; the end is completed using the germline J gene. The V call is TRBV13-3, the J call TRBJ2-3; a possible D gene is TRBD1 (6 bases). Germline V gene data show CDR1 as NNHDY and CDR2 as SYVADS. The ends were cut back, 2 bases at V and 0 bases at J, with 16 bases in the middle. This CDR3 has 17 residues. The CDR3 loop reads CASSDPFDRTSAETLYF. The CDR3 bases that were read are TGTGCCAGCAGTGACCCCTTCGACAGGACTAGTGCAGAA.

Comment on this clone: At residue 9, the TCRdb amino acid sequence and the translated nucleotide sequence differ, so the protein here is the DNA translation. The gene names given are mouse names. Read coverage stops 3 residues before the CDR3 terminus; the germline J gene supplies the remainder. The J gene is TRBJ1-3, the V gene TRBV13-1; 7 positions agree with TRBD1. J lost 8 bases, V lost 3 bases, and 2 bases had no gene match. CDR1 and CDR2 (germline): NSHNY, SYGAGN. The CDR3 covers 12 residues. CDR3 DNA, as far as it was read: TGTGCCAGCAGTGTCACAGGGGATACG. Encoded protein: CASSVTGDT. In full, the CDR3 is CASSVTGDTLYF.

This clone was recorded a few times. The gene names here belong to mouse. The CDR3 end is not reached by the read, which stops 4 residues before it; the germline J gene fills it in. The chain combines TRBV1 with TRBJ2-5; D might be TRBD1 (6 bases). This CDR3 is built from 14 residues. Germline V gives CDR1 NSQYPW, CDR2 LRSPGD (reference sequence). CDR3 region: CTCSGRGTKDTQYF. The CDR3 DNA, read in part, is TGCACCTGCAGTGGACGTGGGACAAAAGAC. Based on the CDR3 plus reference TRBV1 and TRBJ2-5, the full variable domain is VTLLEQNPRWRLVPRGQAVNLRCILKNSQYPWMSWYQQDLQKQLQWLFTLRSPGDKEVKSLPGADYLATRVTDTELRLQVANMSQGRTLYCTCSGRGTKDTQYFGPGTRLLVL.